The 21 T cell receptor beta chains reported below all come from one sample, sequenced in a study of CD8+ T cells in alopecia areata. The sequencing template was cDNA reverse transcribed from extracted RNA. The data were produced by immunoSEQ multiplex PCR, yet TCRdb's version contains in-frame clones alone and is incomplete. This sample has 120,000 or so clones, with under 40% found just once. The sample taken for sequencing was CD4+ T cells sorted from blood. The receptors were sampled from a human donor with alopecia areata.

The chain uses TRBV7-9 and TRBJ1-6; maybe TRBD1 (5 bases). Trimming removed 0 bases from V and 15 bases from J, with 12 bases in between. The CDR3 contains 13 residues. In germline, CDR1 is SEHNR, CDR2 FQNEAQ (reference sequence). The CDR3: CASSLALRGSLHF. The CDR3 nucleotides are TGTGCCAGCAGCTTAGCGCTCCGGGGGAGCCTCCACTTT.

CDR3 sequence reads: CASYQPGQGDTGELFF. CDR3 DNA: TGCGCCAGCTATCAACCGGGACAGGGCGACACCGGGGAGCTGTTTTTT. The rearrangement links TRBV5-1 to TRBJ2-2; TRBD1 matches 9 bases. The CDR3 is 16 residues long. Germline-derived CDR1 and CDR2 are SGHRS and YFSETQ. Germline trimming cut 7 bases from V and 3 bases from J; bases unmatched to any gene: 10.

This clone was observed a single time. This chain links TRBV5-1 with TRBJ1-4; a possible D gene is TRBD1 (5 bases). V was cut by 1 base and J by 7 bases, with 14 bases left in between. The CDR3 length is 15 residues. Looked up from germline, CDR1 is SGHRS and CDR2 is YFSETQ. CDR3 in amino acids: CASSLLGEASEKLFF. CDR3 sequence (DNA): TGCGCCAGCAGCTTGTTGGGGGAGGCGAGTGAAAAACTGTTTTTT. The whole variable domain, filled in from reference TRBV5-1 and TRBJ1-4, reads KAGVTQTPRYLIKTRGQQVTLSCSPISGHRSVSWYQQTPGQGLQFLFEYFSETQRNKGNFPGRFSGRQFSNSRSEMNVSTLELGDSALYLCASSLLGEASEKLFFGSGTQLSVL.

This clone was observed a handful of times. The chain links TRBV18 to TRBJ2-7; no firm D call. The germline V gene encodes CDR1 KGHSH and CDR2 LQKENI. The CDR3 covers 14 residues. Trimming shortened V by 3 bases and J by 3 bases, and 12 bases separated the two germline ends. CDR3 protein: CASSPPVAGYEQYF. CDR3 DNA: TGTGCCAGCTCACCCCCGGTGGCAGGCTACGAGCAGTACTTC.

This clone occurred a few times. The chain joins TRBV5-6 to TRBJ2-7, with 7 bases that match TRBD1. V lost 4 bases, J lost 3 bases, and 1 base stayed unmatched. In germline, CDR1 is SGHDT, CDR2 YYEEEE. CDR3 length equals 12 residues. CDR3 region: CASSRDSYEQYF. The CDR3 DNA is TGTGCCAGCAGCCGGGACAGCTACGAGCAGTACTTC.

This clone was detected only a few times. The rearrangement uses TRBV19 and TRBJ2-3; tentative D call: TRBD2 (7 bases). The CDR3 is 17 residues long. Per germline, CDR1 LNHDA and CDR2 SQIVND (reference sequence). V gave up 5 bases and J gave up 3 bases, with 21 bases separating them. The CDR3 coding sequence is TGTGCCAGTAGTTGGGGGGGGGCCTCGATGAAAACAGATACGCAGTATTTT. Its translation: CASSWGGASMKTDTQYF.

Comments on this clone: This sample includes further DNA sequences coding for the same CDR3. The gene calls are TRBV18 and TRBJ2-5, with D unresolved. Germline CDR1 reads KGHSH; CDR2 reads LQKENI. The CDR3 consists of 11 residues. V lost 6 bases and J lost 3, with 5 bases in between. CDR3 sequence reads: CASSPEETQYF. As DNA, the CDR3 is TGTGCCAGCTCCCCGGAAGAGACCCAGTACTTC.

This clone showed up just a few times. CDR3 in DNA: TGTGCCTGGAGTGTCGGGACTAGCGGGAGCCAGCAGTACTTC. Its protein product is CAWSVGTSGSQQYF. The V gene is TRBV30, the J gene TRBJ2-7; 14 nucleotides line up with TRBD2. Looked up from germline, CDR1 is GTSNPN and CDR2 is SVGIG (reference sequence). V dropped 0 bases and J dropped 8; count of bases not matched to a gene: 3. The CDR3 has 14 amino acids.

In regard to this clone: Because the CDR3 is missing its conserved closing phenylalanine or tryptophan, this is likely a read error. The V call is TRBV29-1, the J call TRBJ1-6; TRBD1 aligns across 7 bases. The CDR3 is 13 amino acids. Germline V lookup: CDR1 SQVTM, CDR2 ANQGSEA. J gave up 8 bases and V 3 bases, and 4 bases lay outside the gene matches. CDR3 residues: CSVEGQGDSPLHL. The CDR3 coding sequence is TGCAGCGTTGAGGGCCAGGGGGATTCACCCCTCCACCTT.

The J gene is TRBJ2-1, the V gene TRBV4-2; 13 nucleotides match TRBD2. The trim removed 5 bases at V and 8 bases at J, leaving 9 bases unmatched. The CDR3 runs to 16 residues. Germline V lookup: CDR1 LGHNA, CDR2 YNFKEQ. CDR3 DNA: TGTGCCAGCAGCGCCTCCGGGACTAGCGGGAAGGATGAGCAGTTCTTC. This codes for CASSASGTSGKDEQFF.

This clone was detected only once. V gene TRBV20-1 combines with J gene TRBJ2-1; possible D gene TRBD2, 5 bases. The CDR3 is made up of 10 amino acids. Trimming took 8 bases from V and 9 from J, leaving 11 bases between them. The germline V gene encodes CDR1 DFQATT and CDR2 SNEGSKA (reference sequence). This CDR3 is CSSGRSEQFF. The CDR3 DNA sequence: TGCAGTAGCGGTCGGAGTGAGCAGTTCTTC.

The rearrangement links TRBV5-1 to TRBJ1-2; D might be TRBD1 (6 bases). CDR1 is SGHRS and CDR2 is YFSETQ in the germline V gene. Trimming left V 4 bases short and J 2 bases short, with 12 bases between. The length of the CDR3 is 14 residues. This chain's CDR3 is CASSPGTSNYGYTF. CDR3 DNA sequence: TGCGCCAGCAGCCCGGGGACATCGAACTATGGCTACACCTTC.

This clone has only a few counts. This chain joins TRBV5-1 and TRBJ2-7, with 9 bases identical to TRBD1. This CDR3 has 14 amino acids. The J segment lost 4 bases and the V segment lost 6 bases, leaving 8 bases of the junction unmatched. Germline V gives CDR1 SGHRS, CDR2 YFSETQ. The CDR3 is CASTSQGARYEQYF. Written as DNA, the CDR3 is TGCGCCAGCACCTCACAGGGGGCGCGATACGAGCAGTACTTC.

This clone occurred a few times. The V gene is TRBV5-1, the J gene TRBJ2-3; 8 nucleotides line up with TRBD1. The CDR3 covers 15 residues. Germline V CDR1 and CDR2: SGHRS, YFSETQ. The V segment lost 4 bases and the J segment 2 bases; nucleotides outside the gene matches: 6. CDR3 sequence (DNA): TGCGCCAGCAGCATGGGACAGGACTACACAGATACGCAGTATTTT. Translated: CASSMGQDYTDTQYF.

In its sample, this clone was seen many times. The chain's CDR3 is CASTRDYTGELFF. The DNA of the CDR3 is TGTGCCAGCACACGAGACTACACCGGGGAGCTGTTTTTT. This chain uses TRBV2 with TRBJ2-2; the D is unclear. The CDR3 spans 13 residues. Germline-derived CDR1 and CDR2 are SNHLY and FYNNEI. The V gene lost 7 bases and the J gene lost 3 bases, with 9 bases spanning the gap.

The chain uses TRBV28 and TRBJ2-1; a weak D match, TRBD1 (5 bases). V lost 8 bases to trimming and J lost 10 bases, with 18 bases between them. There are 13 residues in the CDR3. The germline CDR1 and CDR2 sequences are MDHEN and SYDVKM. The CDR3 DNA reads TGTGCCAGCCGTGACCCAAACCCAGGGGAGCAGTTCTTC. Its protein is CASRDPNPGEQFF.

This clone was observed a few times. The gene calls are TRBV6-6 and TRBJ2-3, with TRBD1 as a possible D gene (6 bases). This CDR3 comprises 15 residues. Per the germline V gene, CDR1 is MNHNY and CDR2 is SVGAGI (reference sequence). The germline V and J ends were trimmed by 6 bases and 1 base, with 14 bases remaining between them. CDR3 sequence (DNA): TGTGCCAGCAGCCGGGACAACGTCCGCACAGATACGCAGTATTTT. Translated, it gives CASSRDNVRTDTQYF.

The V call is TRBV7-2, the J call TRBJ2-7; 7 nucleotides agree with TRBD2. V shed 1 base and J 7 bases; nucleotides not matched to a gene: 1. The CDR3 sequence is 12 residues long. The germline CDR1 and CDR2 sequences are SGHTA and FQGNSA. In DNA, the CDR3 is TGTGCCAGCAGCTTAGGCGGGAGTGAGCAGTACTTC. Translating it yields CASSLGGSEQYF.

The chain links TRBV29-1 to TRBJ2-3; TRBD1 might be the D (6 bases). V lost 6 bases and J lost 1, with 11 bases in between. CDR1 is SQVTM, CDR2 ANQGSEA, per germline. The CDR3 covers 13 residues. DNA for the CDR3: TGCAGCGTGTTGCCAGGGGGCACAGATACGCAGTATTTT. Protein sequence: CSVLPGGTDTQYF.

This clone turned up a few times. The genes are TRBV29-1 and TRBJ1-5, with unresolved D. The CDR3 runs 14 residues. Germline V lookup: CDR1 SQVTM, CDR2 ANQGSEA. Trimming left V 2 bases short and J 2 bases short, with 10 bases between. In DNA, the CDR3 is TGCAGCGTTGAAACGGGCGTTCGCAATCAGCCCCAGCATTTT. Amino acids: CSVETGVRNQPQHF.

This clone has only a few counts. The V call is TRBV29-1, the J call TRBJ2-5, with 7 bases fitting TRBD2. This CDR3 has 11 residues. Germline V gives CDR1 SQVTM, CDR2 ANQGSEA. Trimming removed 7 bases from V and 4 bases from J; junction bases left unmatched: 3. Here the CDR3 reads CSGSSGETQYF. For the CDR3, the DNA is TGCAGCGGATCTAGCGGAGAGACCCAGTACTTC.